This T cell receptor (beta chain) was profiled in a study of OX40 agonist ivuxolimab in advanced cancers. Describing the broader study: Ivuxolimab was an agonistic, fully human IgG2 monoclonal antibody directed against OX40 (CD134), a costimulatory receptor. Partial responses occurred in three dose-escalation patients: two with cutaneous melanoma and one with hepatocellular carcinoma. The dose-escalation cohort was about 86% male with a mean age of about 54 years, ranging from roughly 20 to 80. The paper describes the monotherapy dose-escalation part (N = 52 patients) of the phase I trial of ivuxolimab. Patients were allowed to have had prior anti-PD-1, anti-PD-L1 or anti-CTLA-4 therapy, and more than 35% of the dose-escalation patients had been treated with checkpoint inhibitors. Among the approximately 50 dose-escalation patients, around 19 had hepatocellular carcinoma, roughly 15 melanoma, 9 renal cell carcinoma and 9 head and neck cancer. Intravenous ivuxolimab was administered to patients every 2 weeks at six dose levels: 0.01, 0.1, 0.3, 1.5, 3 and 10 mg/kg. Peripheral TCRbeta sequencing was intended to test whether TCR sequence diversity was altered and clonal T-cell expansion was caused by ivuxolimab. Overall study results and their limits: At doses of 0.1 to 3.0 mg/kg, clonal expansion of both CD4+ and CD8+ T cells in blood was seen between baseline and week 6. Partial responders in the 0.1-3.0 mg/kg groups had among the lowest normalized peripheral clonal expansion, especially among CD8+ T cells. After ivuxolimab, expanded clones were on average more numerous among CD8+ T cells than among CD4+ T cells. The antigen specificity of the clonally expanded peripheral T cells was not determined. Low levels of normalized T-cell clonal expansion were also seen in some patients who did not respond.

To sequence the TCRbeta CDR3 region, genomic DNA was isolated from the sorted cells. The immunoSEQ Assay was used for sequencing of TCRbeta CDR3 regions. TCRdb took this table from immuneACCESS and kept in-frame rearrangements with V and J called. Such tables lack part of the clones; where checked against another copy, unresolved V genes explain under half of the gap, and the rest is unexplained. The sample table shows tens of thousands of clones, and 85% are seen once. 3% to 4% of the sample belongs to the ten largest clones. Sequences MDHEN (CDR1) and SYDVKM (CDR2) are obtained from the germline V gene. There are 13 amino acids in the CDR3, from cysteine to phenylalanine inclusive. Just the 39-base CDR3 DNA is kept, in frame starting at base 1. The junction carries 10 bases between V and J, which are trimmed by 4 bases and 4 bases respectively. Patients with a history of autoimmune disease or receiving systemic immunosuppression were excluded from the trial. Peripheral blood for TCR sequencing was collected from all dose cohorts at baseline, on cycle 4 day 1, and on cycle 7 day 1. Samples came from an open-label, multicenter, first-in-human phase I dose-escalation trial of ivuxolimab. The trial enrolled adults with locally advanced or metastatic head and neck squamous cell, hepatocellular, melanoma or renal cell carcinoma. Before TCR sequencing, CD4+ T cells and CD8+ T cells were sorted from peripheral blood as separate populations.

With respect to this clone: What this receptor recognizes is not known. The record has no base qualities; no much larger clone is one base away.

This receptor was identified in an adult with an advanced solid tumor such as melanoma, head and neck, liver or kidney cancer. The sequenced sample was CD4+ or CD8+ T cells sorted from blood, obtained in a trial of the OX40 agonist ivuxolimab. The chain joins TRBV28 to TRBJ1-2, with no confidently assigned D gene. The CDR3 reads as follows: CASSSLTVYGYTF. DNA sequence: TGTGCCAGCAGTTCGCTTACGGTCTATGGCTACACCTTC.